This passage covers 8 T cell receptor beta chains from one sample sequenced in a study of T cells after yellow fever vaccination. Via MiXCR, TCRdb re-called the 5' RACE reads, giving one row per CDR3 protein. The sample contains 250,000 to 300,000 distinct CDR3 sequences, approximately 5.2% of which appear only once. The material sequenced was CD4+ T cells sorted from PBMCs, taken on the day of the yellow fever booster vaccination. These receptor sequences come from a man aged 18 to 35 who received the YFV17D yellow fever vaccine.

In this sample, this clonotype turned up many times. V usage is TRBV7-3 and J usage is TRBJ2-7; D possibly corresponds to TRBD2 (6 bases). Trimming took off 2 bases at V and 5 bases at J, with 10 bases between the two ends. Germline V gives CDR1 SGHTA, CDR2 FQGTGA. CDR3 length: 13 residues. The DNA of the CDR3 is TGTGCCAGCAGCTTACACGGGGGTGACGAGCAGTACGTC. This encodes CASSLHGGDEQYV.

The chain recombines TRBV6-2 or TRBV6-3 with TRBJ1-1; D may be TRBD1 (6 bases). Germline V gene sequence: CDR1 MNHEY, CDR2 SVGEGT. Trimming removed 7 bases from V and 5 bases from J, with 17 bases in between. The CDR3 is 14 amino acids. The CDR3 sequence is CASKPTGQRTEAFF. Written as DNA, the CDR3 is TGTGCCAGCAAACCTACAGGACAGAGGACTGAAGCTTTCTTT.

V and J are TRBV5-1 and TRBJ2-5, with 7 bases fitting TRBD1. The CDR3 runs 14 residues. The J segment lost 5 bases and the V segment lost 1 base, leaving 5 bases of the junction unmatched. Germline V gene data show CDR1 as SGHRS and CDR2 as YFSETQ. In DNA, the CDR3 is TGCGCCAGCAGCTTGACAGCCAGGGGGGAGACCCAGTACTTC. Protein: CASSLTARGETQYF.

This clonotype was recorded a few times. The genes are TRBV7-8 and TRBJ2-7; D is unclear. Germline CDR1 reads SGHVS; CDR2 reads FQNEAQ. V lost 2 bases to trimming and J lost 0 bases, with 2 bases between them. The CDR3 consists of 12 residues. CDR3 protein: CASSLTSYEQYV. The CDR3 DNA reads as TGTGCCAGCAGCTTAACCTCCTACGAGCAGTACGTC.

This clonotype was detected only a few times. This chain links TRBV5-1 with TRBJ1-2, with 7 bases identical to TRBD1. CDR1 is SGHRS and CDR2 is YFSETQ in the germline V gene. J was trimmed by 6 bases and V by 2 bases; bases with no gene match: 4. This CDR3 has 13 residues. The CDR3 nucleotides are TGCGCCAGCAGCTTCGACAGGGTGAATGGCTACACCTTC. It translates to CASSFDRVNGYTF. Supplemented by reference TRBV5-1 and TRBJ1-2, the full variable domain reads KAGVTQTPRYLIKTRGQQVTLSCSPISGHRSVSWYQQTPGQGLQFLFEYFSETQRNKGNFPGRFSGRQFSNSRSEMNVSTLELGDSALYLCASSFDRVNGYTFGSGTRLTVV.

This clonotype was picked up a small number of times. V gene TRBV25-1 combines with J gene TRBJ2-5; D perhaps matches TRBD2 (6 bases). Trimming took off 3 bases at V and 5 bases at J, with 16 bases between the two ends. CDR1 MGHDK and CDR2 SYGVNS come from the germline V gene. The CDR3 spans 15 residues. The CDR3 DNA sequence: TGTGCCAGCAGTGATAACCAGGGCGGGGAGGAGACCCAGTACTTC. Protein product: CASSDNQGGEETQYF.

This clonotype showed up just a few times. The rearrangement uses TRBV29-1 and TRBJ2-5; D remains unclear. The CDR3 is 13 amino acids. Trimming pared 2 bases from V and 3 bases from J, leaving 10 bases between. The germline CDR1 and CDR2 sequences are SQVTM and ANQGSEA. In nucleotides, the CDR3 is TGCAGCGTTGAAACAGCAGTTAAAGAGACCCAGTACTTC. As protein: CSVETAVKETQYF.

Only a few counts were recorded for this clonotype. This chain uses TRBV27 with TRBJ1-1, with unresolved D. This CDR3 spans 13 amino acids. The V end lost 4 bases, the J end lost 3 bases, and 9 bases lay between the germline ends. From germline, CDR1 is MNHEY and CDR2 SMNVEV (reference sequence). CDR3 loop: CASSYNWDTEAFF. The CDR3 nucleotides read TGTGCCAGCAGTTACAATTGGGACACTGAAGCTTTCTTT.